The clone carrying this T cell receptor (beta chain) showed up many times. The antigen remains unidentified. This specimen belongs to a study of CD8 T cells in ankylosing spondylitis. Study-wide results and limits: In reactive arthritis synovial fluid and blood, some motif variants had been reported before.

The V and J ends lost 0 bases and 1 base respectively, with 10 bases between them. Germline CDR1 is SGHRS and CDR2 is YFSETQ. This CDR3 has 15 residues. Each TCR beta library was made by quantitative 5'-RACE that incorporated molecular barcodes. Each CDR3 protein is one row after TCRdb ran MiXCR on the 5' RACE reads. Seen here are about 200,000 distinct CDR3 sequences, around 13% observed once, and the top ten hold approximately 15%. The material sequenced was blood, either unsorted or a sorted T cell fraction (not recorded which). The chain joins TRBV5-1 to TRBJ1-1, with TRBD1 as a possible D gene (6 bases). This TCR came from a male donor with ankylosing spondylitis or in good health (not recorded which). CDR3 region: CASSLEGQPNTEAFF. CDR3 nucleotides: TGCGCCAGCAGCTTGGAAGGACAGCCGAACACTGAAGCTTTCTTT. Filled out from reference TRBV5-1 and TRBJ1-1, the complete variable domain reads KAGVTQTPRYLIKTRGQQVTLSCSPISGHRSVSWYQQTPGQGLQFLFEYFSETQRNKGNFPGRFSGRQFSNSRSEMNVSTLELGDSALYLCASSLEGQPNTEAFFGQGTRLTVV.